What follows are 8 T cell receptor beta chains derived from one specimen sequenced in a study of blood T cell repertoires in COVID-19. The assay was immunoSEQ multiplex PCR, and TCRdb's table has in-frame clones only and misses some. The sample lists 45,000 to 65,000 clones, about four fifths seen once, with about 5.3% in the top ten. The source material was peripheral blood. The receptors come from a woman aged 55-70 years with acute or convalescent COVID-19.

The V call is TRBV7-9, the J call TRBJ2-2, with 9 bases that match TRBD2. Unmatched junction bases numbered 12, after V lost 10 bases and J lost 6 bases. This CDR3 spans 15 amino acids. CDR1 SEHNR and CDR2 FQNEAQ come from the germline V gene (reference sequence). The CDR3: CATRSGRGGAGELFF. The CDR3 nucleotides are TGTGCCACCCGGTCCGGGCGGGGGGGCGCCGGGGAGCTGTTTTTT.

This chain joins TRBV4-2 and TRBJ2-3; the match to TRBD2 covers 10 bases. Germline loops: CDR1 LGHNA, CDR2 YNFKEQ. V trimming: 1 base; J trimming: 3 bases; junction bases outside the gene matches: 4. CDR3 length: 16 residues. CDR3 sequence reads: CASSQASGRRTDTQYF. DNA for the CDR3: TGTGCCAGCAGCCAAGCTAGCGGGAGACGGACAGATACGCAGTATTTT.

The chain uses TRBV28 and TRBJ1-2; D possibly corresponds to TRBD1 (6 bases). This CDR3 comprises 14 residues. In germline, CDR1 is MDHEN, CDR2 SYDVKM. V was shortened by 7 bases and J by 7 bases, with 19 bases between the two germline ends. CDR3 in amino acids: CASKVRGPSSGYTF. For the CDR3, the DNA is TGTGCCAGCAAAGTCAGGGGACCCTCAAGTGGCTACACCTTC.

V usage is TRBV11-3 and J usage is TRBJ2-1, with 10 positions matching TRBD1. The CDR3 covers 16 residues. The germline CDR1 and CDR2 sequences are SGHNT and YENEEA. J lost 4 bases, V lost 4 bases, and 7 bases had no gene match. Here the CDR3 reads CASSSEGTGVYNEQFF. CDR3 coding DNA: TGTGCCAGCAGCTCAGAGGGGACAGGGGTGTACAATGAGCAGTTCTTC.

The V call is TRBV30, the J call TRBJ2-7, with 7 bases identical to TRBD2. CDR3 length: 15 residues. Germline assignment: CDR1 GTSNPN and CDR2 SVGIG (reference sequence). The V and J ends lost 0 bases and 1 base, in that order; junction bases with no gene match: 6. CDR3 in amino acids: CAWSVGLAVSYEQYF. CDR3 nucleotides: TGTGCCTGGAGTGTAGGGCTAGCGGTTTCCTACGAGCAGTACTTC.

The gene calls are TRBV18 and TRBJ1-1, with 9 positions matching TRBD1. Germline V gives CDR1 KGHSH, CDR2 LQKENI. Trimming removed 6 bases from V and 5 bases from J; junction bases left unmatched: 7. The CDR3 extends over 14 amino acids. The CDR3 DNA follows: TGTGCCAGCTCCCCCGGGACAGGGACTACTGAAGCTTTCTTT. Its protein product is CASSPGTGTTEAFF.

V is TRBV3-1 (or the pseudogene TRBV3-2) and J is TRBJ2-3; TRBD2 aligns across 9 bases. V lost 1 base, J lost 2 bases, and 7 bases stayed unmatched. The CDR3 length is 17 residues. The germline CDR1 and CDR2 sequences are LGHDT and YNNKEL (reference sequence). The CDR3 sequence is CASSQGASGAPTDTQYF. The CDR3 nucleotides are TGTGCCAGCAGCCAAGGCGCTAGCGGGGCTCCCACAGATACGCAGTATTTT.

The chain couples TRBV7-9 to TRBJ2-5; D is perhaps TRBD2 (5 bases). V lost 1 base, J lost 2 bases, and 8 bases lay in between. This CDR3 has 14 amino acids. Germline-derived CDR1 and CDR2 are SEHNR and FQNEAQ (reference sequence). This CDR3 is CASSLGGNQETQYF. The DNA of the CDR3 is TGTGCCAGCAGCTTAGGAGGGAATCAAGAGACCCAGTACTTC.